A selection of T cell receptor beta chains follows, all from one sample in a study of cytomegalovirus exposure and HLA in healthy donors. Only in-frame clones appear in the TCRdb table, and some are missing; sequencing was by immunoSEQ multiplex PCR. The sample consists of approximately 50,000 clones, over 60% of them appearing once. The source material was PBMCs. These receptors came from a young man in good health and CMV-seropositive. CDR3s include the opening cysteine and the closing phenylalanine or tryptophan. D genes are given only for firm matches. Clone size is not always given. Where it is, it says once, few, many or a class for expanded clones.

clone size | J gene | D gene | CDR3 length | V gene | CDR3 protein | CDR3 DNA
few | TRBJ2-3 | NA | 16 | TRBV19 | CASSAQQGGTRDTQYF | TGTGCCAGTAGTGCTCAACAGGGGGGGACACGAGATACGCAGTATTTT
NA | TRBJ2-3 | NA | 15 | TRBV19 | CASTSPSGGTDTQYF | TGTGCCAGTACCTCCCCCAGCGGCGGCACAGATACGCAGTATTTT
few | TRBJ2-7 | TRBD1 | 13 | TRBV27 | CASSYRGDYEQYF | TGTGCCAGCAGTTACAGGGGAGACTACGAGCAGTACTTC
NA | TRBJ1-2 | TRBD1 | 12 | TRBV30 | CASGQDDYGYTF | TGTGCGTCGGGACAGGACGACTATGGCTACACCTTC
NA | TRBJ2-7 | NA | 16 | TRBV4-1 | CASSQENSNPLYEQYF | TGCGCCAGCAGCCAAGAAAACAGCAACCCACTCTACGAGCAGTACTTC
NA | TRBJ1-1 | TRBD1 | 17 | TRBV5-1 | CASNSGQGRPLNTEAFF | TGCGCCAGCAACTCCGGACAGGGACGCCCGTTGAACACTGAAGCTTTCTTT
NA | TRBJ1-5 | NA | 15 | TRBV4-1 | CASSQVPGANQPQHF | TGCGCCAGCAGCCAAGTCCCAGGGGCCAATCAGCCCCAGCATTTT
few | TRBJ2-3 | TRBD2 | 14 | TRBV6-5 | CASSYSKRDHAQYF | TGTGCCAGCAGTTACTCGAAGCGGGACCATGCGCAGTATTTT
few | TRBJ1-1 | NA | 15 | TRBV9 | CASSPPETGNTEAFF | TGTGCCAGCAGCCCACCTGAGACAGGGAACACTGAAGCTTTCTTT
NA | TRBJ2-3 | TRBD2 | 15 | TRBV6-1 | CASSELAGGPDTQYF | TGTGCCAGCAGTGAATTAGCGGGGGGGCCAGATACGCAGTATTTT
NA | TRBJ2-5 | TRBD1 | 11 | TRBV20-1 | CSARLTGIQYF | TGCAGTGCTCGCCTGACAGGGATCCAGTACTTC
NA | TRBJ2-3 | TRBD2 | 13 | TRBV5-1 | CASSLPSGGPTDF | TGCGCCAGCAGCTTGCCTAGCGGGGGCCCGACGGATTTT
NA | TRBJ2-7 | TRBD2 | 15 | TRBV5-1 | CASAVTSGGPHEQYF | TGCGCCAGCGCCGTGACTAGCGGGGGGCCCCACGAGCAGTACTTC
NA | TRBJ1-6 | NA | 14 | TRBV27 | CASREPRRDSPLHF | TGTGCCAGCAGAGAACCCAGGCGTGATTCACCCCTCCACTTT
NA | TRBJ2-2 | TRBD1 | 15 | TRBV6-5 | CASSSGQGGTGELFF | TGTGCCAGCAGTTCCGGACAGGGGGGAACCGGGGAGCTGTTTTTT
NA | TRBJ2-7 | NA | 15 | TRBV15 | CATSRGATVSYEQYF | TGTGCCACCAGCAGAGGGGCAACGGTTTCCTACGAGCAGTACTTC
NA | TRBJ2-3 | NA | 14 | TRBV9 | CASSPISRTDTQYF | TGTGCCAGCAGCCCGATCAGTCGAACAGATACGCAGTATTTT
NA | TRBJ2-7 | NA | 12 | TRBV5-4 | CASSSPRYEQYF | TGTGCCAGCAGCTCCCCCCGCTACGAGCAGTACTTC
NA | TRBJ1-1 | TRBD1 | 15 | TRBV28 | CASSFYTGGRTEAFF | TGTGCCAGCAGTTTTTACACAGGGGGCCGGACTGAAGCTTTCTTT
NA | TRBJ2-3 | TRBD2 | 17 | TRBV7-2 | CASSLNPSGGAAYTQYF | TGTGCCAGCAGCTTAAATCCAAGCGGGGGGGCCGCCTATACGCAGTATTTT
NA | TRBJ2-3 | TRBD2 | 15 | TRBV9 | CASSVGTSGMDTQYF | TGTGCCAGCAGCGTAGGGACTAGCGGAATGGATACGCAGTATTTT
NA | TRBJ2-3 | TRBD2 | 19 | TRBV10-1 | CASSEKWSHGGGPRDTQYF | TGCGCCAGCAGTGAGAAGTGGAGTCACGGCGGGGGGCCTCGGGATACGCAGTATTTT
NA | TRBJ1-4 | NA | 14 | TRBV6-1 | CASRRGLGGEKLFF | TGTGCCAGCAGGAGAGGCTTGGGGGGTGAAAAACTGTTTTTT
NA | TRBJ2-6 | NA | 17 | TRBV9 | CASSVGEGASGANVLTF | TGTGCCAGCAGCGTAGGTGAAGGAGCCTCTGGGGCCAACGTCCTGACTTTC
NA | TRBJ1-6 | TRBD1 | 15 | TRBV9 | CASSGTGAENSPLHF | TGTGCCAGCAGCGGGACAGGGGCTGAAAATTCACCCCTCCACTTT
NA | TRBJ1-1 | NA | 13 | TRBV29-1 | CSAKGSGVTEAFF | TGCAGCGCAAAGGGTAGCGGGGTGACTGAAGCTTTCTTT
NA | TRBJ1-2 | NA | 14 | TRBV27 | CASSPLTMSNGYTF | TGTGCCAGCAGCCCGTTAACGATGAGTAATGGCTACACCTTC
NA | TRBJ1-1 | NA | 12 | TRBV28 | CASSKGVTEAFF | TGTGCCAGCAGTAAGGGGGTCACTGAAGCTTTCTTT
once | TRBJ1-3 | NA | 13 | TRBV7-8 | CASSSPNGNTIYF | TGTGCCAGCAGCTCCCCTAACGGAAACACCATATATTTT
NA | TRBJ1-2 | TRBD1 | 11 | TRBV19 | CASTRGPGYTF | TGTGCCAGTACGAGGGGGCCTGGCTACACCTTC
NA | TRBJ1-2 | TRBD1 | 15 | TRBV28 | CASSLRDRPNYGYTF | TGTGCCAGCAGTTTACGGGACAGACCCAACTATGGCTACACCTTC
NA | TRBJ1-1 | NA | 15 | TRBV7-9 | CASSYPTVMNTEAFF | TGTGCCAGCAGCTACCCGACAGTCATGAACACTGAAGCTTTCTTT
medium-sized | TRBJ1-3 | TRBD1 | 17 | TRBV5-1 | CASSRLTGGGSGNTIYF | TGCGCCAGCAGTCGCCTAACAGGGGGCGGCTCTGGAAACACCATATATTTT
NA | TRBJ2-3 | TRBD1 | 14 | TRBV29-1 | CSDTGTGGTDTQYF | TGCAGCGATACCGGGACAGGGGGCACAGATACGCAGTATTTT
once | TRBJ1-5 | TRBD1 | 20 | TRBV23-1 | CASSLPGTGVMGERNQPQHF | TGCGCCAGCAGTTTGCCCGGGACAGGGGTCATGGGGGAACGCAATCAGCCCCAGCATTTT
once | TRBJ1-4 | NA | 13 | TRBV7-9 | CASSLRGGEKLFF | TGTGCCAGCAGCTTAAGGGGGGGCGAAAAACTGTTTTTT
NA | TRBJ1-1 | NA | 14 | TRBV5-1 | CASRRGGPNTEAFF | TGCGCCAGCAGAAGAGGAGGACCGAACACTGAAGCTTTCTTT
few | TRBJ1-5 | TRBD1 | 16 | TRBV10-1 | CASSRRGQESDQPQHF | TGCGCCAGCAGTCGTAGGGGGCAGGAAAGCGATCAGCCCCAGCATTTT